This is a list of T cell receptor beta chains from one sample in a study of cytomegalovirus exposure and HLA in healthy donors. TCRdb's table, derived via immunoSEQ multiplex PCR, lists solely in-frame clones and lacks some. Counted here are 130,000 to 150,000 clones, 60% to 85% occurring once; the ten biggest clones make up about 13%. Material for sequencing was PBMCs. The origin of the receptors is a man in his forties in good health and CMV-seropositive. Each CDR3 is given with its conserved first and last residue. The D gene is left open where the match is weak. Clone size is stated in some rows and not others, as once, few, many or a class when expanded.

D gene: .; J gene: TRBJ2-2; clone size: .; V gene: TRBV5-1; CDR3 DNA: TGCGCCAGCAGCTTGGGACCTAGCGCAACGAACACCGGGGAGCTGTTTTTT; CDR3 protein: CASSLGPSATNTGELFF
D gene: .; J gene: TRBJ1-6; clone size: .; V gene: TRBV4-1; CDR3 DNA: TGCGCCAGCAGCCCAGAGACAGTGCGGTCACCCCTCCACTTT; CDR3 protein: CASSPETVRSPLHF
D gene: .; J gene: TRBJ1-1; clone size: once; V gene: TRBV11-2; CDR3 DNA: TGTGCCAGCAGCTTATGGAGAACAGCGGCGACGCCGACCGAAGCTTTCTTT; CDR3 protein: CASSLWRTAATPTEAFF
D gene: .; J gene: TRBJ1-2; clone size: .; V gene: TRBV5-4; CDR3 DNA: TGTGCCAGCAGCACCACAGGAGTCGAACTTGGCTACACCTTC; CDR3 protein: CASSTTGVELGYTF
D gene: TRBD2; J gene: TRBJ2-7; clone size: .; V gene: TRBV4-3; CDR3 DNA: TGCGCCAGCAGCCAAGAGTCTAGCGGGCTCTACGAGCAGTACTTC; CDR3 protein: CASSQESSGLYEQYF
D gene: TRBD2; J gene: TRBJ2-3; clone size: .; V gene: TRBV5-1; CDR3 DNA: TGCGCCAGCAAGGAGGCTAGCGGGAGTGAAGATACGCAGTATTTT; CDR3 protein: CASKEASGSEDTQYF
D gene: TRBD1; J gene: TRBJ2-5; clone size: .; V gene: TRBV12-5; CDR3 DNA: TGTGCTAGTGGCCCCATCGACAGGGGGCAAGAGGCCCAGTACTTC; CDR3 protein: CASGPIDRGQEAQYF
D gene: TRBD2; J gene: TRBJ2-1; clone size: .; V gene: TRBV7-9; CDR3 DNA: TGTTCCAGCAGCCCCCCAGGCGGGAGCACCAATGAGCAGTTCTTC; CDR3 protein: CSSSPPGGSTNEQFF
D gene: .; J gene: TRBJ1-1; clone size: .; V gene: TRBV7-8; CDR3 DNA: TGTGCCAGCAAGGACGCGGAAGGTAGAGGGACTGAAGCTTTCTTT; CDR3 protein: CASKDAEGRGTEAFF
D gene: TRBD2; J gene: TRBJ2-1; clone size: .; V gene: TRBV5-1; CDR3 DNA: TGCGCCAGCAGCTTGTCCAGCGGGGGATACAATGAGCAGTTCTTC; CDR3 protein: CASSLSSGGYNEQFF
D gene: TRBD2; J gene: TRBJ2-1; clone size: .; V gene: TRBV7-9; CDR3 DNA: TGTGCCAGCAGCTCTTACGGGGGGGCTTACAATGAGCAGTTCTTC; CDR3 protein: CASSSYGGAYNEQFF
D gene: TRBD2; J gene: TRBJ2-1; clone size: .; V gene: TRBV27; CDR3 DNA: TGTGCCAGCAGTTTATGGGGGACTAGCGGTTACAATGAGCAGTTCTTC; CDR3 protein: CASSLWGTSGYNEQFF
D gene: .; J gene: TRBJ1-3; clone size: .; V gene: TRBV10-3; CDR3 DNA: TGTGCCACCGGACCCGAACAGGGATCTGGAAACACCATATATTTT; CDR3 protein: CATGPEQGSGNTIYF
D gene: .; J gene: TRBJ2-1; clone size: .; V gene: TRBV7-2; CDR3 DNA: TGTGCCAGCACTAGCGTAAGCTCCTACAATGAGCAGTTCTTC; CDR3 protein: CASTSVSSYNEQFF
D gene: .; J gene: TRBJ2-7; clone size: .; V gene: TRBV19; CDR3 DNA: TGTGCCAGTAGTATAGTCGGGGGAGTACATTTGGAGCAGTACTTC; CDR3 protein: CASSIVGGVHLEQYF
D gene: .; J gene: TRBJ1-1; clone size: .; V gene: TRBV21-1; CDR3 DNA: TGTGCCAGCAGCAATGGGACAGGGGTCGTTTGGGCTTTCTTT; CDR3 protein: CASSNGTGVVWAFF
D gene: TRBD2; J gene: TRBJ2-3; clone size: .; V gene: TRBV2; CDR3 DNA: TGTGCCAGCAACTTAGCGGGACGCACAGATACGCAGTATTTT; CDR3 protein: CASNLAGRTDTQYF
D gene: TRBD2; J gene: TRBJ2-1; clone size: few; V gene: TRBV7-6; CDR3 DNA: TGTGCCAGCGGGGGACTAGCGGGAGGTGAGCAGTTCTTC; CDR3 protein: CASGGLAGGEQFF
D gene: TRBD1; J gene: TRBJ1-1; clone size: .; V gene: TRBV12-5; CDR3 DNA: TGTGCTAGTGGACGAGACAGGGGGAGGGCTTTCTTT; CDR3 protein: CASGRDRGRAFF
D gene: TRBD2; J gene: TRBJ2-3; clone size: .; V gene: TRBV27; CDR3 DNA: TGTGCCAGCACCCTAGGGGGCGGCAAACATAGCGGGAGGCGACCCACTAGCACAGATACGCAGTATTTT; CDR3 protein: CASTLGGGKHSGRRPTSTDTQYF
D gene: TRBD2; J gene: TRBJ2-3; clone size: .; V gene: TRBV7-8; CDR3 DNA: TGTGCCAGCAGCCAAGCGGGAGAGACAGATACGCAGTATTTT; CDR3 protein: CASSQAGETDTQYF
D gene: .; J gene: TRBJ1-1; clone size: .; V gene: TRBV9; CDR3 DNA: TGTGCCAGCAGCGTAGATCCGGGGTTAGGGGGCACTGAAGCTTTCTTT; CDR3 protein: CASSVDPGLGGTEAFF
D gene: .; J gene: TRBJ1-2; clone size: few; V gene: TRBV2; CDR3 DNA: TGTGCCAGCGAAAAGGGGCCCATAGCCTCCTACACCTTC; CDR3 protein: CASEKGPIASYTF
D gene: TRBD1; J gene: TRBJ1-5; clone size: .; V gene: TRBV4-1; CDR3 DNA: TGCGCCAGCAGCCAAGATATGTACAGGGGAGATCAGCCCCAGCATTTT; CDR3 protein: CASSQDMYRGDQPQHF
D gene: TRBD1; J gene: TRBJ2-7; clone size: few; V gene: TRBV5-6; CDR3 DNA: TGTGCCAGCAGCTTTAACGGACAGGGCCCCTACGAGCAGTACTTC; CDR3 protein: CASSFNGQGPYEQYF
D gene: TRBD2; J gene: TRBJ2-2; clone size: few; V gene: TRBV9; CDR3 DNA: TGTGCCAGCAGCCGGACTAGCGGAAACACCGGGGAGCTGTTTTTT; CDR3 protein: CASSRTSGNTGELFF
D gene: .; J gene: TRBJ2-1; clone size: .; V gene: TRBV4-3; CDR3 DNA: TGCGCCAGCAGCCAGGTCGGGGGACTCAATGAGCAGTTCTTC; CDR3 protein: CASSQVGGLNEQFF
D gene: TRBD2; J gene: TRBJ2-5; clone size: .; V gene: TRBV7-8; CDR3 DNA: TGTGCCAGCAGCGCCCTAATGGCGGGAGGGGGGATGAAGACCCAGTACTTC; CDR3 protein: CASSALMAGGGMKTQYF
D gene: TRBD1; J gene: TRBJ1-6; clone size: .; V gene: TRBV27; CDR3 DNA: TGTGCCAGCAGTTTATATGGGGACAGCCCCAATTCACCCCTCCACTTT; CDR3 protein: CASSLYGDSPNSPLHF
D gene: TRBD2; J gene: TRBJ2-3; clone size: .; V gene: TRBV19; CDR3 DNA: TGTGCCAGTCGTCGATGGGGGACTAGCGGGGGAGGGGATACGCAGTATTTT; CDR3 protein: CASRRWGTSGGGDTQYF
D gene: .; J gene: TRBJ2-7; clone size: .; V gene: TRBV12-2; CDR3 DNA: TGTGCAAGTCGCGGGGACAGGGGCCGAAGCTCCTACGAGCAGTACTTC; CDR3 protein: CASRGDRGRSSYEQYF
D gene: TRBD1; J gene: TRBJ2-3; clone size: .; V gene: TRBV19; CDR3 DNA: TGTGCCAGTAGTTTTACAGGGGGAACTTCCACAGATACGCAGTATTTT; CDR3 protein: CASSFTGGTSTDTQYF
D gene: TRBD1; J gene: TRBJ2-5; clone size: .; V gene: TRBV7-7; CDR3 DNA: TGTGCCAGCAGCTATCAGGGGGCGTCAGAGACCCAGTACTTC; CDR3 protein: CASSYQGASETQYF
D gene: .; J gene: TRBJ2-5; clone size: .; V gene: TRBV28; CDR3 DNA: TGTGCCAGCATCGCACGGCCCGGGAGTTTGAAGGAAGAGACCCAGTACTTC; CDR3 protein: CASIARPGSLKEETQYF
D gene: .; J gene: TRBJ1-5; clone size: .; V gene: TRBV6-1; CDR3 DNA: TGTGCCAGCAGTTTATTCAGGTCCCCTCAGCCCCAGCATTTT; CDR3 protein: CASSLFRSPQPQHF
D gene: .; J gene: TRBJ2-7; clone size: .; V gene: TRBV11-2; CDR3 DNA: TGTGCCAGCACCTCTACCGGACTCAGTTACGAGCAGTACTTC; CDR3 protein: CASTSTGLSYEQYF
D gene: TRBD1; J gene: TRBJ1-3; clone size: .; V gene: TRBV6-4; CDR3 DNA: TGTGCCAGCTCCTCACGCCGGGACAGGGAACGGGCTGGAAACACCATATATTTT; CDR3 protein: CASSSRRDRERAGNTIYF
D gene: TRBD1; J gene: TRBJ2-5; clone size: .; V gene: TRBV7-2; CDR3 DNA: TGTGCCAGCAGCTTATTAGGTTTTCCAAGTCAGGGGGCAGAGACCCAGTACTTC; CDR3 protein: CASSLLGFPSQGAETQYF
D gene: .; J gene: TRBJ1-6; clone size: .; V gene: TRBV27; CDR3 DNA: TGTGCCAGCAGTCCCAACACAGGATCACCCCTCCACTTT; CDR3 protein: CASSPNTGSPLHF
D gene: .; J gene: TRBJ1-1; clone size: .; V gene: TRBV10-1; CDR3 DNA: TGCGCCAGCAGCGAGGCGGCAAACACTGAAGCTTTCTTT; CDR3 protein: CASSEAANTEAFF
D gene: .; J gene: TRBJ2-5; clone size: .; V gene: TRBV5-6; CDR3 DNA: TGTGCCAGCAGCTTAACAGGGTCGACGGAGACCCAGTACTTC; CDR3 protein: CASSLTGSTETQYF
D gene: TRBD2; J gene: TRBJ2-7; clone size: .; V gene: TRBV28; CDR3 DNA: TGTGCCAGCAGTTTTCCGGGGGGGAGTAGCTACGAGCAGTACTTC; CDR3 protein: CASSFPGGSSYEQYF
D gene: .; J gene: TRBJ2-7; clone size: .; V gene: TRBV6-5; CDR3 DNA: TGTGCCAGCAGTGGACTCTACGAGCAGTACTTC; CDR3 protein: CASSGLYEQYF
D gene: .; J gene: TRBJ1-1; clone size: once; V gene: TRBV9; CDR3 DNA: TGTGCCAGCAGCCCCAGAAACATGAACACTGAAGCTTTCTTT; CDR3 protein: CASSPRNMNTEAFF
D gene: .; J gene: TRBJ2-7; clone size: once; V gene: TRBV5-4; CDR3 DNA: TGTGCCAGCAGCTTGGGGCCCCCAGGGGCCGAGCAGTACTTC; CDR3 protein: CASSLGPPGAEQYF